A single sample gave rise to the 12 T cell receptor beta chains below, sequenced in a study of T cells after yellow fever vaccination. TCRdb re-called the 5' RACE reads through MiXCR, storing one row per CDR3 protein. The sample consists of about 200,000 distinct CDR3 sequences, approximately 3% of them appearing once. Sequencing was performed on CD4+ T cells sorted from PBMCs, taken 10 days after the yellow fever booster vaccination. Source of these receptors: a man aged 18 to 30 who received the YFV17D yellow fever vaccine.

In its sample, this clonotype was seen a few times. The genes are TRBV12-3 or TRBV12-4 and TRBJ2-2; 7 positions match TRBD2. This CDR3 is 16 amino acids long. Losses at the gene ends were 6 bases for V and 4 bases for J; bases not matched to a gene: 11. Here the CDR3 DNA reads TGTGCCAGCAGCAAGGGCCTAGCGGAGACCACCGGGGAGCTGTTTTTT. Encoded protein: CASSKGLAETTGELFF.

This clonotype came up a few times. The CDR3 sequence: CASSGGAGNTIYF. The CDR3 DNA follows: TGTGCCAGCAGCGGAGGGGCAGGAAACACCATATATTTT. The chain has TRBV7-2 and TRBJ1-3, with D perhaps TRBD1 (5 bases). V was trimmed by 5 bases and J by 4 bases, leaving 9 bases between them. CDR1 SGHTA and CDR2 FQGNSA come from the germline V gene. The CDR3 totals 13 residues.

This chain links TRBV5-1 with TRBJ1-4; D possibly corresponds to TRBD1 (6 bases). The CDR3 has 18 amino acids. V gave up 2 bases and J gave up 2 bases, with 19 bases separating them. Germline loops: CDR1 SGHRS, CDR2 YFSETQ. CDR3 sequence reads: CASSFKADSPATNEKLFF. CDR3 DNA: TGCGCCAGCAGCTTCAAAGCGGACAGCCCGGCTACTAATGAAAAACTGTTTTTT.

This clonotype was seen repeatedly, ten times or more. V is TRBV7-3 and J is TRBJ2-5, with D unresolved. Trimming pared 3 bases from V and 1 base from J, leaving 6 bases between. The CDR3 is 13 residues long. CDR1 is SGHTA and CDR2 is FQGTGA in the germline V gene. The CDR3 DNA sequence: TGTGCCAGCAGCTTCGGGCTCCAAGAGACCCAGTACTTC. Its translation is CASSFGLQETQYF.

This clonotype has ten or more counts. The chain carries TRBV4-1 and TRBJ2-5, with no clear D. Germline CDR1 MGHRA, CDR2 YSYEKL. CDR3 size: 13 residues. V lost 0 bases and J 5 bases, leaving 7 bases between the germline ends. The CDR3 loop reads CASSQDREETQYF. The CDR3 nucleotides are TGCGCCAGCAGCCAAGATCGAGAGGAGACCCAGTACTTC.

This clonotype appeared many times. The genes are TRBV12-3 or TRBV12-4 and TRBJ1-4, with TRBD1 as a possible D gene (5 bases). Trimming stripped 2 bases from V and 5 bases from J, with 12 bases between. The CDR3 runs 15 residues. This CDR3 is CASSLSSTGNEKLFF. The CDR3 DNA reads as TGTGCCAGCAGTTTATCTTCCACAGGCAATGAAAAACTGTTTTTT.

This clonotype was recorded at least ten times. The gene calls are TRBV29-1 and TRBJ2-3, with D perhaps TRBD1 (5 bases). Trimming took 7 bases from V and 2 from J, leaving 16 bases between them. Germline V CDR1 and CDR2: SQVTM, ANQGSEA. The CDR3 extends over 14 amino acids. The CDR3 DNA sequence: TGCAGCGCAGGGCGTGGCAGTCCCACAGATACGCAGTATTTT. Translating gives CSAGRGSPTDTQYF.

V is TRBV5-5 and J is TRBJ1-1; TRBD1 is a possible D gene (5 bases). The CDR3 extends over 13 amino acids. Trimming left V 7 bases short and J 2 bases short, with 12 bases between. Germline CDR1 is SGHKS and CDR2 is YYEKEE (reference sequence). The CDR3 region is CASLFGGNTEAFF. Here the CDR3 DNA reads TGTGCCAGCCTCTTCGGGGGAAACACTGAAGCTTTCTTT.

In its sample, this clonotype was seen many times. The rearrangement joins TRBV7-6 to TRBJ2-3, with unresolved D. CDR1 and CDR2 from the germline V gene are SGHVS and FNYEAQ. The CDR3 runs to 13 residues. The germline V and J ends were trimmed by 5 bases and 4 bases, with 10 bases remaining between them. The CDR3 is CASSQMESDTQYF. CDR3 nucleotides: TGTGCCAGCAGCCAGATGGAGTCAGATACGCAGTATTTT.

This clonotype has a handful of counts. The chain is built from TRBV12-3 or TRBV12-4 and TRBJ2-1; 13 bases agree with TRBD2. V was pared by 3 bases and J by 4 bases, with 3 bases of the junction left unmatched. This CDR3 spans 16 amino acids. The CDR3 reads CASSLGLAGQYNEQFF. The CDR3 nucleotides read TGTGCCAGCAGTTTGGGACTAGCGGGGCAATACAATGAGCAGTTCTTC.

This clonotype occurred many times. This chain links TRBV10-3 with TRBJ2-7; the match to TRBD2 covers 9 bases. This CDR3 is 14 amino acids long. V was pared by 5 bases and J by 0 bases, with 2 bases of the junction left unmatched. Germline values: CDR1 ENHRY, CDR2 SYGVKD. The CDR3: CAISSGGTSYEQYF. CDR3 DNA sequence: TGTGCCATCAGTAGCGGGGGGACCTCCTACGAGCAGTACTTC.

The rearrangement joins TRBV20-1 to TRBJ1-3; D might be TRBD1 (6 bases). The CDR3 is made up of 14 amino acids. V was cut by 5 bases and J by 2 bases, with 13 bases left in between. CDR1 and CDR2 from the germline V gene are DFQATT and SNEGSKA (reference sequence). CDR3 DNA: TGCAGTGCTTTACCGGGGGCGACTGGAAACACCATATATTTT. It codes for CSALPGATGNTIYF.